This T cell receptor beta chain was sequenced during a study of cytomegalovirus exposure and HLA in healthy donors. Whole-study results and caveats: CMV serostatus was the only immune exposure information that was available. The likely origin of a cluster of highly shared sequence variants was a sequencing artifact. In vitro testing confirmed three CMV-associated chains as specific for CMV antigens. Several of the most significant clusters appeared, in a later analysis, to be linked to common viral pathogens.

V trimming: 5 bases; J trimming: 4 bases; junction bases outside the gene matches: 12. CDR3 length: 16 amino acids. Germline assignment: CDR1 PRHDT and CDR2 FYEKMQ (reference sequence). Comments on this clone: The antigen remains unidentified.

The PCR used 60 Vbeta and 13 Jbeta primers. This table comes from immunoSEQ multiplex PCR, and its TCRdb copy is limited to in-frame clones, with some not included. The sample shows roughly 60,000 clones, less than 85% of them seen only once. The sample was PBMCs. The genes are TRBV13 and TRBJ2-3; the match to TRBD2 covers 7 bases. The receptor comes from a woman between 25 and 40 years old in good health and CMV-seronegative. Here the CDR3 reads CASSLPTSSTPDTQYF. The CDR3 DNA is TGTGCCAGCAGCCTTCCGACTAGCTCAACACCAGATACGCAGTATTTT.